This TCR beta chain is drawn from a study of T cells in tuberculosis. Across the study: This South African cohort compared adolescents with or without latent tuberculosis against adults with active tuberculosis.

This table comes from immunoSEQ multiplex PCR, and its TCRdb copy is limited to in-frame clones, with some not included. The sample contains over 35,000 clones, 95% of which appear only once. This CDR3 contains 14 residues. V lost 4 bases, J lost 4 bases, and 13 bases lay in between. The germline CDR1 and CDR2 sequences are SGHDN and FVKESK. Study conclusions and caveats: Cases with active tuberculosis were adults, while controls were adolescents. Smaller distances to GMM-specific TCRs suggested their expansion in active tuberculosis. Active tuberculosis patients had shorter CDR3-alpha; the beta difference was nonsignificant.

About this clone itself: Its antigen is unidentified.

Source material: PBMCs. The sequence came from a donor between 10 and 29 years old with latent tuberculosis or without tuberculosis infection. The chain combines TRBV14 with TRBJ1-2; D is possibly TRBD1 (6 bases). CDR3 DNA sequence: TGTGCCAGCAGCCGACGGACAGACGTCTATGGCTACACCTTC. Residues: CASSRRTDVYGYTF.